The 5 T cell receptor beta chains below come from one sample, sequenced in a study of blood T cell repertoires in COVID-19 (TCRdb year 2020). Libraries were built with the immunoSEQ multiplex PCR assay. TCRdb mirrors the immuneACCESS table, restricted to in-frame sequences. Some clones are absent from its copies; in checked studies, under half trace to an unresolved V gene, and the reason for the others is unknown. The sample profile shows approximately 210,000 clones; 81% of them were found once. Together, the top ten hold 8% to 9% of the sample. Input material: PBMCs or T cells enriched from blood (not recorded which). Receptor source: a woman between 45 and 60 years old with acute COVID-19.

CDR3 residues: CASSLWGHLNTEAFF. The CDR3 DNA sequence: TGTGCCAGCAGTTTGTGGGGACACTTGAACACTGAAGCTTTCTTT. This chain uses TRBV28 with TRBJ1-1; a possible D gene is TRBD1 (6 bases). Germline loops: CDR1 MDHEN, CDR2 SYDVKM. The CDR3 runs 15 residues. The ends were cut back, 3 bases at V and 0 bases at J, with 11 bases in the middle.

V gene TRBV5-1 combines with J gene TRBJ2-1, with 14 bases aligning to TRBD2. CDR1 is SGHRS, CDR2 YFSETQ, per germline. The CDR3 consists of 19 residues. V gave up 4 bases and J gave up 5 bases; unmatched junction bases: 14. CDR3: CASSIHRGTSGSQNNEQFF. The DNA of the CDR3 is TGCGCCAGCAGCATACACCGGGGGACTAGCGGGAGCCAAAACAATGAGCAGTTCTTC.

This chain uses TRBV7-9 with TRBJ1-2; D is ambiguous. Looked up from germline, CDR1 is SEHNR and CDR2 is FQNEAQ (reference sequence). This CDR3 region has 14 residues. Trimming cost V 6 bases and J 4 bases, with 15 bases left between them. The CDR3 region is CASRPGGLLYGYTF. The CDR3 region has the DNA TGTGCCAGCAGGCCCGGCGGTTTACTCTATGGCTACACCTTC.

This chain uses TRBV28 with TRBJ1-1; D is perhaps TRBD1 (5 bases). This CDR3 is built from 15 residues. V was shortened by 1 base and J by 0 bases, with 9 bases between the two germline ends. CDR1 is MDHEN and CDR2 is SYDVKM in the germline V gene. CDR3 bases: TGTGCCAGCAGTTTATACTCGACAGTGAACACTGAAGCTTTCTTT. The encoded protein is CASSLYSTVNTEAFF. The full variable domain, completed using reference TRBV28 and TRBJ1-1, is DVKVTQSSRYLVKRTGEKVFLECVQDMDHENMFWYRQDPGLGLRLIYFSYDVKMKEKGDIPEGYSVSREKKERFSLILESASTNQTSMYLCASSLYSTVNTEAFFGQGTRLTVV.

V and J are TRBV4-2 and TRBJ2-5; 8 nucleotides match TRBD2. The CDR3 extends over 15 amino acids. V shed 6 bases, J shed 5 bases, and the junction held 11 bases outside the gene matches. Germline CDR1 and CDR2: LGHNA and YNFKEQ. CDR3 loop: CASRPDSGTSETQYF. The CDR3 DNA sequence: TGTGCCAGCAGGCCGGATAGCGGGACGTCCGAGACCCAGTACTTC.